A single sample gave rise to the 18 T cell receptor beta chains below, sequenced in a study of blood T cell repertoires in COVID-19. Assay: immunoSEQ multiplex PCR; the TCRdb copy retains only in-frame clones and omits some. The sample comprises 200,000 to 250,000 clones, over 80% of which are singletons, and about 3.5% rests with the top ten. The specimen sequenced was PBMCs or T cells enriched from blood (not recorded which). The receptor source for this set is a woman aged 25 to 39 who had been exposed to COVID-19.

The rearrangement joins TRBV4-1 to TRBJ1-5, with D tentatively TRBD1 (6 bases). CDR3 length: 17 residues. V lost 3 bases to trimming and J lost 0 bases, with 15 bases between them. The germline gives CDR1 MGHRA, CDR2 YSYEKL. The DNA for the CDR3 is TGCGCCAGCAGCCAGCCCACCGGGACAAATAGCAATCAGCCCCAGCATTTT. This translates into CASSQPTGTNSNQPQHF.

J is TRBJ2-1 and V is TRBV6-5; 13 nucleotides align to TRBD2. Germline trimming cut 0 bases from V and 7 bases from J; bases unmatched to any gene: 3. The CDR3 covers 16 residues. Looked up from germline, CDR1 is MNHEY and CDR2 is SVGAGI. The CDR3 protein is CASSYSTSGRWNEQFF. DNA of the CDR3: TGTGCCAGCAGTTACTCGACTAGCGGGAGGTGGAATGAGCAGTTCTTC.

This chain uses TRBV28 with TRBJ2-1; 11 nucleotides match TRBD2. Looked up from germline, CDR1 is MDHEN and CDR2 is SYDVKM. J lost 15 bases, V lost 5 bases, and 18 bases had no gene match. The CDR3 contains 16 residues. This CDR3 is CASSAPGTSGSGRGFF. CDR3 DNA sequence: TGTGCCAGCAGTGCCCCCGGGACTAGCGGTAGTGGAAGAGGGTTCTTC.

The chain employs TRBV6-5 and TRBJ2-1; D gene ambiguous. V gave up 0 bases and J gave up 5 bases, with 11 bases separating them. CDR3 length: 15 residues. Per germline, CDR1 MNHEY and CDR2 SVGAGI. CDR3 residues: CASSYSIPLDNEQFF. The CDR3 region has the DNA TGTGCCAGCAGTTACTCGATCCCCCTAGACAATGAGCAGTTCTTC.

CDR3 DNA sequence: TGTGCCAGCAGCCCAGGGGTAGGGGCCAACGTCCTGACTTTC. Protein sequence: CASSPGVGANVLTF. The chain joins TRBV7-3 to TRBJ2-6, with D possibly being TRBD1 (6 bases). CDR1 SGHTA and CDR2 FQGTGA come from the germline V gene. The V and J ends lost 5 bases and 4 bases respectively, with 9 bases between them. The CDR3 covers 14 residues. Full variable domain (rest looked up from reference TRBV7-3 and TRBJ2-6): GAGVSQTPSNKVTEKGKYVELRCDPISGHTALYWYRQSLGQGPEFLIYFQGTGAADDSGLPNDRFFAVRPEGSVSTLKIQRTERGDSAVYLCASSPGVGANVLTFGAGSRLTVL.

The chain employs TRBV27 and TRBJ2-1; a possible D gene is TRBD1 (6 bases). Germline V gene data show CDR1 as MNHEY and CDR2 as SMNVEV (reference sequence). The CDR3 runs to 16 residues. V was trimmed by 1 base and J by 8 bases, leaving 18 bases between them. CDR3: CASSLWQGLGIDEQFF. Written as DNA, the CDR3 is TGTGCCAGCAGTTTATGGCAGGGGTTGGGTATCGATGAGCAGTTCTTC.

The sample holds a few counts of this clone. The chain recombines TRBV5-4 with TRBJ2-2, with 7 bases matching TRBD1. The germline gives CDR1 SGHNT, CDR2 YYREEE (reference sequence). The junction had 6 bases not matched to a gene; V was cut back by 3 bases and J by 1 base. The CDR3 runs to 16 residues. The CDR3 reads CASSYRGSWNTGELFF. The CDR3 DNA is TGTGCCAGCAGCTACAGGGGCTCCTGGAACACCGGGGAGCTGTTTTTT.

This clone was seen only once. The chain recombines TRBV6-5 with TRBJ2-3; 7 bases align to TRBD2. Germline V gene data show CDR1 as MNHEY and CDR2 as SVGAGI. Trimming took 4 bases from V and 2 from J; bases not matched to a gene: 3. The CDR3 loop spans 14 amino acids. CDR3 region: CASSSRGVTDTQYF. CDR3 nucleotides: TGTGCCAGCAGTTCCCGGGGGGTCACAGATACGCAGTATTTT.

The CDR3, as DNA: TGCGCCAGCAGCCCCACGGCGAACGGGGGACAGCCCCAGCATTTT. As protein: CASSPTANGGQPQHF. This chain links TRBV5-1 with TRBJ1-5, with D maybe TRBD1 (5 bases). The CDR3 totals 15 residues. The germline V gene has CDR1 SGHRS and CDR2 YFSETQ. Trimming shortened V by 4 bases and J by 7 bases, and 18 bases separated the two germline ends.

The V gene is TRBV11-2, the J gene TRBJ2-1, with unresolved D. V dropped 0 bases and J dropped 9 bases, with 9 bases sitting between them. Germline assignment: CDR1 SGHAT and CDR2 FQNNGV. This CDR3 region has 13 residues. CDR3 nucleotide sequence: TGTGCCAGCAGCTTAGATCGGGTGCGTGAGCAGTTCTTC. The encoded protein is CASSLDRVREQFF.

A remark on this clone: This sample includes further DNA sequences coding for the same CDR3. The V gene is TRBV12-3 or TRBV12-4, the J gene TRBJ2-7, with D unresolved. The CDR3 spans 13 residues. Between the trimmed V and J ends, which lost 3 bases and 1 base, there was a span of 7 bases. The CDR3 DNA is TGTGCCAGCAGTTTGTCAGGTTCCTACGAGCAGTACTTC. It is translated as CASSLSGSYEQYF.

The genes are TRBV2 and TRBJ2-7; 8 nucleotides agree with TRBD2. The CDR3 consists of 15 residues. Germline V gene lookup returns CDR1 SNHLY and CDR2 FYNNEI. Unmatched junction bases numbered 5, after V lost 4 bases and J lost 0 bases. As DNA, the CDR3 is TGTGCCAGCAGTGGCAGCGGGAGTAGCTCCTACGAGCAGTACTTC. It yields the protein CASSGSGSSSYEQYF.

The chain joins TRBV5-4 to TRBJ2-1, with 7 bases lining up with TRBD2. After removal of 2 bases from V and 0 bases from J, the junction contained 2 bases not matched to a gene. The CDR3 loop spans 15 amino acids. The germline gives CDR1 SGHNT, CDR2 YYREEE (reference sequence). Written as DNA, the CDR3 is TGTGCCAGCAGCTTCCTAGCGGACTCCTACAATGAGCAGTTCTTC. This codes for CASSFLADSYNEQFF.

The chain carries TRBV11-1 and TRBJ2-1, with 8 nucleotides matching TRBD2. The CDR3 consists of 14 residues. The V gene's germline CDR1 is SGHAT and CDR2 FQDESV (reference sequence). The V and J ends lost 3 bases and 5 bases, in that order; junction bases with no gene match: 3. The CDR3 sequence is CASSLWREDNEQFF. CDR3 bases: TGTGCCAGCAGCTTGTGGCGGGAGGACAATGAGCAGTTCTTC. Complete variable domain (other parts from reference TRBV11-1 and TRBJ2-1): EAEVAQSPRYKITEKSQAVAFWCDPISGHATLYWYRQILGQGPELLVQFQDESVVDDSQLPKDRFSAERLKGVDSTLKIQPAELGDSAMYLCASSLWREDNEQFFGPGTRLTVL.

The genes are TRBV7-9 and TRBJ1-4; weak D call: TRBD1 (6 bases). Trimming removed 1 base from V and 7 bases from J, with 16 bases in between. The CDR3 contains 16 residues. The germline V gene has CDR1 SEHNR and CDR2 FQNEAQ (reference sequence). CDR3 DNA: TGTGCCAGCAGCTTAGTTGGTGGCAGGGGCGGTGAAAAACTGTTTTTT. Translated, it gives CASSLVGGRGGEKLFF.

The chain uses TRBV20-1 and TRBJ2-7; 7 bases map to TRBD1. V lost 3 bases to trimming and J lost 3 bases; unmatched junction nucleotides: 2. Germline CDR1 and CDR2: DFQATT and SNEGSKA (reference sequence). The CDR3 is 12 amino acids. The CDR3, as DNA: TGCAGTGCTAGTAGACAGGGCTACGAGCAGTACTTC. Its translation is CSASRQGYEQYF.

This clone was seen a handful of times. The gene calls are TRBV14 and TRBJ1-1; possible D gene TRBD1, 6 bases. V was cut by 0 bases and J by 1 base, with 12 bases left in between. There are 16 residues in the CDR3. Per the germline V gene, CDR1 is SGHDN and CDR2 is FVKESK. CDR3 DNA sequence: TGTGCCAGCAGCCAAGATATAGGCAGGGGGAACACTGAAGCTTTCTTT. Protein product: CASSQDIGRGNTEAFF.

This clone was observed a single time. V gene TRBV3-1 (or the pseudogene TRBV3-2) combines with J gene TRBJ2-1; 11 nucleotides line up with TRBD2. Germline assignment: CDR1 LGHDT and CDR2 YNNKEL (reference sequence). This CDR3 comprises 15 residues. The trim removed 2 bases at V and 6 bases at J, leaving 3 bases unmatched. The CDR3 nucleotides read TGTGCCAGCAGCCAAACTAGCGGGAGTAGCAATGAGCAGTTCTTC. It specifies CASSQTSGSSNEQFF.